This TCR beta chain was recorded in a study of T-cell memory formation after mild COVID-19. CDR3 length: 16 amino acids. Losses at the gene ends were 5 bases for V and 1 base for J; bases not matched to a gene: 9. CDR1 SGHVS and CDR2 FQNEAQ come from the germline V gene. This clonotype has only a few counts. TCRdb ran MiXCR on the 5' RACE reads and lists one entry per CDR3 protein. Of 150,000 to 200,000 distinct CDR3 sequences listed, 11% are singletons. This rearrangement joins TRBV7-8 to TRBJ2-5; TRBD2 aligns across 8 bases. This receptor was identified in a man aged 18 to 30 who had mild COVID-19 (a few samples of this study predate the infection). Cell type and time point are not known. Sequencing input: PBMCs or a T cell subset sorted from them (not recorded which). CDR3 amino acids: CASSPGERGIQETQYF. CDR3 nucleotides: TGTGCCAGCAGCCCTGGGGAGCGGGGGATCCAAGAGACCCAGTACTTC. Full variable domain (remainder filled in from reference TRBV7-8 and TRBJ2-5): GAGVSQSPRYKVAKRGQDVALRCDPISGHVSLFWYQQALGQGPEFLTYFQNEAQLDKSGLPSDRFFAERPEGSVSTLKIQRTQQEDSAVYLCASSPGERGIQETQYFGPGTRLLVL.